This TCR beta chain originates from a study of OX40 agonist ivuxolimab in advanced cancers. Study at large: Treatment of patients was with ivuxolimab, an agonistic anti-OX40 (CD134) antibody. Of the patients, three showed partial responses, one with hepatocellular carcinoma and two with cutaneous melanoma. Broader study findings: Doses of 0.1 to 3.0 mg/kg were accompanied by clonal expansion of CD4+ and CD8+ blood T cells by week 6. Also showing low normalized T-cell clonal expansion were some of the nonresponders.

Trimming removed 7 bases from V and 7 bases from J; junction bases left unmatched: 6. The CDR3 has 13 residues. The germline V gene has CDR1 LNHDA and CDR2 SQIVND (reference sequence). This clone appeared once. What it binds is not known. Sequenced by immunoSEQ multiplex PCR; TCRdb stores in-frame clones only, minus some. The sample lists 30,000 to 35,000 clones, about 82% seen once, with less than 25% in the top ten. The TCR sequence derives from an adult with an advanced solid tumor such as melanoma, head and neck, liver or kidney cancer. This chain uses TRBV19 with TRBJ1-4, with 7 bases identical to TRBD1. The specimen was CD4+ or CD8+ T cells sorted from blood, collected in a trial of the OX40 agonist ivuxolimab. Here the CDR3 DNA reads TGTGCCAGTAAAGGCAGGGGGATTGAAAAACTGTTTTTT. Translated: CASKGRGIEKLFF.